These T cell receptor beta chains were read from a single sample in a study of T-cell reconstitution after alpha-beta-depleted transplantation in children. TCRdb called the PCR reads again in MiXCR, with one record for every CDR3 protein. The table records about 290,000 distinct CDR3 sequences, roughly 8.2% of them present only once. Sequencing used peripheral blood, obtained 360 days after TCRalphabeta/CD19-depleted stem cell transplant. These receptors all stem from a female patient between 2 and 15 years old who had a stem cell transplant for Fanconi anemia, so the T cells may come from the graft donor. Both conserved end residues are part of each CDR3. D genes are given only for firm matches. Size tells how often a clone was seen (once, few, many) or the class of an expanded clone, and some rows leave it out.

J | D | V | size | DNA | CDR3
TRBJ1-5 | - | TRBV20-1 | many | TGCAGTGCTAGAGAGGGGAGCAGCAATCAGCCCCAGCATTTT | CSAREGSSNQPQHF
TRBJ2-2 | - | TRBV7-9 | - | TGTGCCAGCACCCCTCGTGGGGGGAGTAACACCGGGGAGCTGTTTTTT | CASTPRGGSNTGELFF
TRBJ2-5 | - | TRBV7-7 | many | TGTGCCAGCAGCTTAGGGCAGGGGCAGGAGACCCAGTACTTC | CASSLGQGQETQYF
TRBJ1-1 | - | TRBV11-1 | many | TGTGCCAGCAGCCCATTGGGCGGCAGCTCTTACTTT | CASSPLGGSSYF
TRBJ2-1 | - | TRBV4-1 | many | TGCGCCAGCAGCGAAACCAGCGCGCGTTACAATGAGCAGTTCTTC | CASSETSARYNEQFF
TRBJ2-7 | - | TRBV25-1 | few | TGTGCCAGCAGTACAGGACTGGACGAGCAGTACTTC | CASSTGLDEQYF
TRBJ2-1 | TRBD2 | TRBV6-2/TRBV6-3 | many | TGTGCCAGCAGCCTTCGGACTAGCGGTCGTGAGCAGTTCTTC | CASSLRTSGREQFF
TRBJ2-6 | - | TRBV20-1 | - | TGCAGTGCTAGTAACCACCCGGCTGGGGCCAACGTCCTGACTTTC | CSASNHPAGANVLTF
TRBJ2-2 | - | TRBV11-2 | many | TGTGCCAGCAGTACACAGGGCGTCGACACCGGGGAGCTGTTTTTT | CASSTQGVDTGELFF
TRBJ2-5 | TRBD1 | TRBV20-1 | many | TGCAGTGCCCACGGACAGGGGGGAGGAGAGACCCAGTACTTC | CSAHGQGGGETQYF
TRBJ1-1 | - | TRBV12-3/TRBV12-4 | many | TGTGCCAGCAGTTCATCGTATGAAGCTTTCTTT | CASSSSYEAFF
TRBJ2-1 | - | TRBV7-2 | many | TGTGCCAGCAGCGGCAGCTTTAACAATGAGCAGTTCTTC | CASSGSFNNEQFF
TRBJ2-1 | - | TRBV7-9 | many | TGTACCAGCAGCCCAAGACAGGATGTTTATGAGCAGTTCTTC | CTSSPRQDVYEQFF
TRBJ2-3 | - | TRBV27 | many | TGTGCCAGCAGTTTATACCGGGGAACGATTACAGATACGCAGTATTTT | CASSLYRGTITDTQYF
TRBJ2-7 | TRBD1 | TRBV29-1 | many | TGCAGCGCCGGGACAGGGTACTCCTACGAGCAGTACTTC | CSAGTGYSYEQYF
TRBJ2-7 | - | TRBV3-1 | many | TGTGCCAGCAGCCAAGTGGGCGAGCAGTACTTC | CASSQVGEQYF
TRBJ2-7 | TRBD2 | TRBV27 | few | TGTGCCAGCAACCGACTAGCGGGAGCCGACGAGCAGTACTTC | CASNRLAGADEQYF
TRBJ2-2 | - | TRBV19 | - | TGTGCCAGTAGTGCCCGACCCACCGGGGAGCTGTTTTTT | CASSARPTGELFF
TRBJ2-3 | TRBD2 | TRBV7-6 | many | TGTGCCAGCAGCCCCCCACGGGCTAGCGGGTCCACAGATACGCAGTATTTT | CASSPPRASGSTDTQYF
TRBJ2-1 | - | TRBV29-1 | many | TGCAGCGTACGATCCCGCGGGGGCGGTTACAATGAGCAGTTCTTC | CSVRSRGGGYNEQFF
TRBJ2-7 | - | TRBV7-8 | - | TGTGCCAGCAGCTTAGTAGGGGTGGGGTACGAGCAGTACTTC | CASSLVGVGYEQYF
TRBJ1-1 | - | TRBV7-6 | many | TGTGCCAGCAGCCTCCTTAGACAGCTGAACACTGAAGCTTTCTTT | CASSLLRQLNTEAFF
TRBJ2-1 | - | TRBV29-1 | many | TGCAGCGGTGGGGTGGGGCACAATGAGCAGTTCTTC | CSGGVGHNEQFF
TRBJ1-1 | - | TRBV27 | many | TGTGCCAGCAGGTGGGCGGGGGAGACGAACACTGAAGCTTTCTTT | CASRWAGETNTEAFF
TRBJ2-2 | - | TRBV29-1 | many | TGCAGCGTTGAAACACAGGGACTTAACACCGGGGAGCTGTTTTTT | CSVETQGLNTGELFF
TRBJ1-5 | TRBD1 | TRBV20-1 | few | TGCAGTGCTAGAAGTGACAGGGGGGGAAATCAGCCCCAGCATTTT | CSARSDRGGNQPQHF
TRBJ2-5 | - | TRBV7-9 | many | TGTGCCAGCAGCTCCCGACACCTGGGGGAGACCCAGTACTTC | CASSSRHLGETQYF
TRBJ2-1 | TRBD2 | TRBV4-2 | many | TGTGCCAGCAGCCAAGAGGGTTCGGGACTATACAATGAGCAGTTCTTC | CASSQEGSGLYNEQFF